This passage covers 20 T cell receptor beta chains from one sample sequenced in a study of blood T cell repertoires in COVID-19. Using immunoSEQ multiplex PCR, the repertoire was profiled, and TCRdb retains in-frame clones only, with some absent. The table records approximately 250,000 clones, over 75% of them present only once. The sample consisted of PBMCs or T cells enriched from blood (not recorded which). Source of these receptors: a woman aged 25 to 39 who had recovered from COVID-19.

The genes are TRBV7-2 and TRBJ1-4; D uncertain. This CDR3 has 16 amino acids. V dropped 5 bases and J dropped 8 bases, with 21 bases sitting between them. Germline-derived CDR1 and CDR2 are SGHTA and FQGNSA. The CDR3 DNA reads as TGTGCCAGCAGCCCGAAACCACAACACCTCGGGGAAAAACTGTTTTTT. Protein sequence: CASSPKPQHLGEKLFF.

The V call is TRBV28, the J call TRBJ1-2, with D uncertain. Between the trimmed V and J ends, which lost 9 bases and 9 bases, there was a span of 20 bases. Germline CDR1 reads MDHEN; CDR2 reads SYDVKM. CDR3 size: 13 residues. CDR3 sequence (DNA): TGTGCCAGTTCGGCCCCGGGGAGGAACAGCTACACCTTC. This gives the protein CASSAPGRNSYTF.

V is TRBV25-1 and J is TRBJ1-4; no firm D call. The germline gives CDR1 MGHDK, CDR2 SYGVNS. V dropped 3 bases and J dropped 7 bases, with 12 bases sitting between them. CDR3 size: 14 residues. CDR3 nucleotide sequence: TGTGCCAGCAGTGATCCCGGACTGAGTGAAAAACTGTTTTTT. Encoded protein: CASSDPGLSEKLFF.

The chain links TRBV29-1 to TRBJ2-6; D is unclear. There are 12 residues in the CDR3. The germline V gene has CDR1 SQVTM and CDR2 ANQGSEA. The ends were cut back, 7 bases at V and 4 bases at J, with 8 bases in the middle. In nucleotides, the CDR3 is TGCAGCGCCTTACTAGGGGCCAACGTCCTGACTTTC. This gives the protein CSALLGANVLTF.

This chain uses TRBV2 with TRBJ1-1, with 10 bases matching TRBD1. Germline V gene data show CDR1 as SNHLY and CDR2 as FYNNEI. J was trimmed by 11 bases and V by 5 bases; bases with no gene match: 14. The CDR3 has 15 residues. The CDR3 protein is CASSRDRGRLGAAFF. The DNA for the CDR3 is TGTGCCAGCAGTAGAGACAGGGGGCGGCTGGGGGCGGCTTTCTTT.

The CDR3: CASSVPRGRMNTEAFF. The CDR3 DNA reads TGTGCCAGCAGTGTTCCCAGGGGGCGGATGAACACTGAAGCTTTCTTT. The V call is TRBV2, the J call TRBJ1-1, with TRBD1 matching 8 bases. The CDR3 is 16 amino acids. Germline CDR1 and CDR2: SNHLY and FYNNEI. Losses at the gene ends were 4 bases for V and 0 bases for J; bases not matched to a gene: 7. Combining the CDR3 with reference TRBV2 and TRBJ1-1 gives the whole variable domain EPEVTQTPSHQVTQMGQEVILRCVPISNHLYFYWYRQILGQKVEFLVSFYNNEISEKSEIFDDQFSVERPDGSNFTLKIRSTKLEDSAMYFCASSVPRGRMNTEAFFGQGTRLTVV.

This chain links TRBV28 with TRBJ1-5, with D perhaps matching TRBD1 (6 bases). The germline V and J ends were trimmed by 10 bases and 1 base, with 20 bases remaining between them. In germline, CDR1 is MDHEN, CDR2 SYDVKM. This CDR3 comprises 16 residues. CDR3 nucleotides: TGTGCCACCGATACCCGGGGGGGCGACAGCAATCAGCCCCAGCATTTT. Protein sequence: CATDTRGGDSNQPQHF.

The chain recombines TRBV9 with TRBJ2-1; D call uncertain. V lost 6 bases and J lost 6, with 16 bases in between. The CDR3 consists of 14 residues. Looked up from germline, CDR1 is SGDLS and CDR2 is YYNGEE. CDR3 protein: CASTLEVFGNEQFF. CDR3 DNA: TGTGCCAGCACCTTAGAGGTGTTCGGCAATGAGCAGTTCTTC.

This rearrangement joins TRBV18 to TRBJ2-7; possibly TRBD1 for D (5 bases). Germline V lookup: CDR1 KGHSH, CDR2 LQKENI. Trimming pared 3 bases from V and 0 bases from J, leaving 18 bases between. The CDR3 is 17 residues long. CDR3 in DNA: TGTGCCAGCTCACCCCTCACAGGCGATCTCAGCTCCTACGAGCAGTACTTC. Translated: CASSPLTGDLSSYEQYF.

This clone has only a few counts. The CDR3 spells CASSLFPFGANTEAFF. CDR3 nucleotide sequence: TGTGCCAGCAGTTTATTTCCCTTTGGAGCGAACACTGAAGCTTTCTTT. V and J are TRBV27 and TRBJ1-1; D gene uncertain. Trimming left V 1 base short and J 1 base short, with 13 bases between. The CDR3 contains 16 residues. CDR1 and CDR2 from the germline V gene are MNHEY and SMNVEV (reference sequence).

The chain couples TRBV5-1 to TRBJ2-3; D possibly corresponds to TRBD2 (6 bases). This CDR3 region has 14 residues. Germline-derived CDR1 and CDR2 are SGHRS and YFSETQ. Trimming removed 2 bases from V and 4 bases from J, with 11 bases in between. CDR3 DNA sequence: TGCGCCAGCAGCTTAGCGGGTGACGCAGATACGCAGTATTTT. Residues: CASSLAGDADTQYF. Using reference TRBV5-1 and TRBJ2-3 for the parts outside the CDR3, the full variable domain is KAGVTQTPRYLIKTRGQQVTLSCSPISGHRSVSWYQQTPGQGLQFLFEYFSETQRNKGNFPGRFSGRQFSNSRSEMNVSTLELGDSALYLCASSLAGDADTQYFGPGTRLTVL.

The CDR3 bases are TGTGCCAGCAAGGAGTACACTGAAGCTTTCTTT. As protein: CASKEYTEAFF. The rearrangement links TRBV2 to TRBJ1-1, with no clear D. Trimming took off 7 bases at V and 3 bases at J, with 6 bases between the two ends. This CDR3 is built from 11 residues. Germline CDR1 reads SNHLY; CDR2 reads FYNNEI.

This chain connects TRBV6-5 to TRBJ2-5; D possibly corresponds to TRBD1 (6 bases). The ends were cut back, 0 bases at V and 5 bases at J, with 13 bases in the middle. There are 15 residues in the CDR3. Germline CDR1 and CDR2: MNHEY and SVGAGI. The CDR3 DNA sequence: TGTGCCAGCAGTTACTCGGGGGCTTTTGGTGAGACCCAGTACTTC. Translating it yields CASSYSGAFGETQYF.

V usage is TRBV5-6 and J usage is TRBJ2-7; TRBD1 might be the D (5 bases). CDR1 is SGHDT, CDR2 YYEEEE, per germline. V was clipped by 4 bases and J by 10 bases, with 18 bases between them. The length of the CDR3 is 13 residues. The CDR3 is CASSLMGPGHQYF. CDR3 coding DNA: TGTGCCAGCAGCCTTATGGGGCCAGGACATCAGTACTTC.

This chain joins TRBV6-1 and TRBJ2-6; the D gene is possibly TRBD2 (6 bases). This CDR3 is 19 amino acids long. V was trimmed by 4 bases and J by 0 bases, leaving 19 bases between them. Germline values: CDR1 MNHNS, CDR2 SASEGT. The CDR3 DNA sequence: TGTGCCAGCAGTGTACGGCCCCGGGGAGGTTCCTCTGGGGCCAACGTCCTGACTTTC. This gives the protein CASSVRPRGGSSGANVLTF.

This clone has just one count. V gene TRBV7-9 combines with J gene TRBJ1-1; unclear D gene. V was shortened by 7 bases and J by 9 bases, with 15 bases between the two germline ends. Germline values: CDR1 SEHNR, CDR2 FQNEAQ (reference sequence). This CDR3 region has 12 residues. The CDR3 sequence is CASTSLGRQAFF. DNA for the CDR3: TGTGCCAGCACCTCACTAGGTCGTCAAGCTTTCTTT.

The CDR3 is CASSPQDNEAFF. In DNA, the CDR3 is TGCGCCAGCAGCCCCCAGGACAATGAAGCTTTCTTT. The chain links TRBV4-1 to TRBJ1-1, with D tentatively TRBD1 (5 bases). Trimming took 4 bases from V and 7 from J, leaving 10 bases between them. CDR1 and CDR2 (germline): MGHRA, YSYEKL. The CDR3 has 12 amino acids.

This chain joins TRBV5-5 and TRBJ1-1; TRBD1 might be the D (5 bases). Germline CDR1 reads SGHKS; CDR2 reads YYEKEE (reference sequence). With 0 bases removed from V and 4 bases from J, the gap between germline ends came to 16 bases. The CDR3 runs to 16 residues. The CDR3 loop is CASSLGSRSGFTEAFF. The CDR3, as DNA: TGTGCCAGCAGCTTGGGGAGCCGATCAGGGTTCACTGAAGCTTTCTTT.

The gene calls are TRBV7-3 and TRBJ2-1; 7 nucleotides align to TRBD2. The CDR3 spans 15 residues. The V segment lost 2 bases and the J segment 6 bases; nucleotides outside the gene matches: 7. Germline V gives CDR1 SGHTA, CDR2 FQGTGA. The CDR3, as DNA: TGTGCCAGCAGCTTAGGAGCGGGATTCTCCAATGAGCAGTTCTTC. This sequence encodes CASSLGAGFSNEQFF. The full variable domain, rest sourced from reference TRBV7-3 and TRBJ2-1, is GAGVSQTPSNKVTEKGKYVELRCDPISGHTALYWYRQSLGQGPEFLIYFQGTGAADDSGLPNDRFFAVRPEGSVSTLKIQRTERGDSAVYLCASSLGAGFSNEQFFGPGTRLTVL.

The J gene is TRBJ2-7, the V gene TRBV7-8; TRBD2 matches 10 bases. The CDR3 loop spans 19 amino acids. V shed 1 base, J shed 6 bases, and the junction held 18 bases outside the gene matches. CDR1 is SGHVS and CDR2 is FQNEAQ in the germline V gene. CDR3 residues: CASSLDRLLWGLASSEQYF. In DNA, the CDR3 is TGTGCCAGCAGCTTAGACAGGCTGCTATGGGGACTAGCGTCGAGCGAGCAGTACTTC. Based on the CDR3 plus reference TRBV7-8 and TRBJ2-7, the full variable domain is GAGVSQSPRYKVAKRGQDVALRCDPISGHVSLFWYQQALGQGPEFLTYFQNEAQLDKSGLPSDRFFAERPEGSVSTLKIQRTQQEDSAVYLCASSLDRLLWGLASSEQYFGPGTRLTVT.